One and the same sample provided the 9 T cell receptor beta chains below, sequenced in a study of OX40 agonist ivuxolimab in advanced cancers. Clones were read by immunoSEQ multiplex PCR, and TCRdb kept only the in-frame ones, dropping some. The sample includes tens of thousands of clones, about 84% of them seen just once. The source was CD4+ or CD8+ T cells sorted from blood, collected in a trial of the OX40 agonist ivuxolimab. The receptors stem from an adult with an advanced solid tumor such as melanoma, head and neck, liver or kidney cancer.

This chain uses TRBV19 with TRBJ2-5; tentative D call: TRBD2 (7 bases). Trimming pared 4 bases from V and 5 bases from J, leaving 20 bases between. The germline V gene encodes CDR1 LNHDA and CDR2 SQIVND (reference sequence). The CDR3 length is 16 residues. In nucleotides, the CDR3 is TGTGCCAGTAGTAGAGGGGGGGCGAGGTTTGTGGAGACCCAGTACTTC. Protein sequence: CASSRGGARFVETQYF.

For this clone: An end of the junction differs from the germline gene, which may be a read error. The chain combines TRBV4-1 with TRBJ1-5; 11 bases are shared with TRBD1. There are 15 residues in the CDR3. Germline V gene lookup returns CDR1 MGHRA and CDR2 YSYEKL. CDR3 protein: CAGSQDRGLIQPQHF. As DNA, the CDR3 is TGCGCCGGCAGCCAGGACAGGGGGCTTATTCAGCCCCAGCATTTT.

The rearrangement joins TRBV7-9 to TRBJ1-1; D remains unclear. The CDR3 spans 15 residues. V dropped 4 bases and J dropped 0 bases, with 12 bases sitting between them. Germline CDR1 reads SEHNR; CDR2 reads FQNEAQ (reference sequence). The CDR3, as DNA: TGTGCCAGCAGCTCCGGCGGCAGACTGAACACTGAAGCTTTCTTT. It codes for CASSSGGRLNTEAFF. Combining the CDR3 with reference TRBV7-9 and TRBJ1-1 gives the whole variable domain DTGVSQNPRHKITKRGQNVTFRCDPISEHNRLYWYRQTLGQGPEFLTYFQNEAQLEKSRLLSDRFSAERPKGSFSTLEIQRTEQGDSAMYLCASSSGGRLNTEAFFGQGTRLTVV.

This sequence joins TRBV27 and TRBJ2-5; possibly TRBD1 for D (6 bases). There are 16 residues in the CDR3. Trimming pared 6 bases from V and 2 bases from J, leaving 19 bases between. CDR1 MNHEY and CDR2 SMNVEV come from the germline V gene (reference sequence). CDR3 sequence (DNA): TGTGCCAGCAGCCAAAGATTCGGACAGTCACAAGAGACCCAGTACTTC. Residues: CASSQRFGQSQETQYF.

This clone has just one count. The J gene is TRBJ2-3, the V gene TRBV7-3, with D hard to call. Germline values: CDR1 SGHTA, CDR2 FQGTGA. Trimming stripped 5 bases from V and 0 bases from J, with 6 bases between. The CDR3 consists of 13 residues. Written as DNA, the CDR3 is TGTGCCAGCAGCGCGACTAGCACAGATACGCAGTATTTT. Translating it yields CASSATSTDTQYF.

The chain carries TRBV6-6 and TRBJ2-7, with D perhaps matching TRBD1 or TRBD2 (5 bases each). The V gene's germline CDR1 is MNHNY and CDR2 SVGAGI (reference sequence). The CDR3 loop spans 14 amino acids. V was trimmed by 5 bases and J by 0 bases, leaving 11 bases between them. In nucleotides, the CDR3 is TGTGCCAGCAGTACCCAGAGGGGCTCCTACGAGCAGTACTTC. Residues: CASSTQRGSYEQYF.

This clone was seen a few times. The chain's CDR3 is CASSVGGFYGYTF. CDR3 DNA: TGTGCCAGCAGCGTAGGGGGCTTCTATGGCTACACCTTC. The V gene is TRBV9, the J gene TRBJ1-2; the D gene is possibly TRBD1 (5 bases). The V and J ends lost 0 bases and 4 bases respectively, with 7 bases between them. The length of the CDR3 is 13 residues. CDR1 and CDR2 (germline): SGDLS, YYNGEE.

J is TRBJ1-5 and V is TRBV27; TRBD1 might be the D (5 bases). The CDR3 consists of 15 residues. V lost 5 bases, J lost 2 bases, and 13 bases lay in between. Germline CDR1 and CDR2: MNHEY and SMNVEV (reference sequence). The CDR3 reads CASSLTGRGNQPQHF. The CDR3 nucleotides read TGTGCCAGCAGTCTTACAGGCCGTGGCAATCAGCCCCAGCATTTT.

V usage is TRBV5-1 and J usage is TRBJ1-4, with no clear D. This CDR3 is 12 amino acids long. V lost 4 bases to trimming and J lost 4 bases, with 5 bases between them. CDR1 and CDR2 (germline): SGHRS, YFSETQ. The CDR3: CASSGNNEKLFF. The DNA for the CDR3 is TGCGCCAGCAGCGGAAATAATGAAAAACTGTTTTTT.